This T cell receptor beta chain came from a study of chemoradiotherapy in HPV16-positive cancers. Study in general: Candidate HPV-specific clones and shared TCR motifs came from a couple of HPV16-positive patients. Whole-study results and caveats: Only two HPV16-positive patients supplied the functional HPV-specificity definition. During treatment, candidate HPV-specific clones and E7-related motifs expanded in tumor.

This clone was counted a single time. Its antigen is unknown. V lost 2 bases to trimming and J lost 7 bases; unmatched junction nucleotides: 11. The germline CDR1 and CDR2 sequences are MDHEN and SYDVKM. The CDR3 extends over 18 amino acids. Samples were taken several times over chemoradiotherapy. Sequencing was performed with immunoSEQ multiplex PCR; in TCRdb, only in-frame clones are kept and a portion is missing. The profile shows about 17,000 clones, 90% to 95% of them singletons. Material: blood, obtained from a patient who underwent chemoradiotherapy. The chain is built from TRBV28 and TRBJ2-2; 12 nucleotides align to TRBD2. The receptor was isolated from a human donor with HPV-associated anogenital cancer. CDR3 sequence (DNA): TGTGCCAGCAGTTTACGCTATTCTAGCGGGGGGGCGGACGGGGAGCTGTTTTTT. It yields the protein CASSLRYSSGGADGELFF.